This T cell receptor (beta chain) was retrieved from a study of brain T cells in children with intractable seizures. The repertoire was sequenced with immunoSEQ multiplex PCR; TCRdb's copy has only in-frame clones and lacks some. This table holds about 76,000 clones, about 93% found once. The CDR3 extends over 14 amino acids. Trimming took off 5 bases at V and 6 bases at J, with 16 bases between the two ends. Germline assignment: CDR1 SEHNR and CDR2 FQNEAQ (reference sequence). Sequenced material: peripheral blood, taken at surgery. The chain uses TRBV7-9 and TRBJ1-1; perhaps TRBD1 as D (5 bases). The origin of this receptor is a boy less than two years old with tuberous sclerosis and intractable seizures. The CDR3 nucleotides read TGTGCCAGCAGCCAGCGGGGGGATGGCGCTGAAGCTTTCTTT. Its protein is CASSQRGDGAEAFF.